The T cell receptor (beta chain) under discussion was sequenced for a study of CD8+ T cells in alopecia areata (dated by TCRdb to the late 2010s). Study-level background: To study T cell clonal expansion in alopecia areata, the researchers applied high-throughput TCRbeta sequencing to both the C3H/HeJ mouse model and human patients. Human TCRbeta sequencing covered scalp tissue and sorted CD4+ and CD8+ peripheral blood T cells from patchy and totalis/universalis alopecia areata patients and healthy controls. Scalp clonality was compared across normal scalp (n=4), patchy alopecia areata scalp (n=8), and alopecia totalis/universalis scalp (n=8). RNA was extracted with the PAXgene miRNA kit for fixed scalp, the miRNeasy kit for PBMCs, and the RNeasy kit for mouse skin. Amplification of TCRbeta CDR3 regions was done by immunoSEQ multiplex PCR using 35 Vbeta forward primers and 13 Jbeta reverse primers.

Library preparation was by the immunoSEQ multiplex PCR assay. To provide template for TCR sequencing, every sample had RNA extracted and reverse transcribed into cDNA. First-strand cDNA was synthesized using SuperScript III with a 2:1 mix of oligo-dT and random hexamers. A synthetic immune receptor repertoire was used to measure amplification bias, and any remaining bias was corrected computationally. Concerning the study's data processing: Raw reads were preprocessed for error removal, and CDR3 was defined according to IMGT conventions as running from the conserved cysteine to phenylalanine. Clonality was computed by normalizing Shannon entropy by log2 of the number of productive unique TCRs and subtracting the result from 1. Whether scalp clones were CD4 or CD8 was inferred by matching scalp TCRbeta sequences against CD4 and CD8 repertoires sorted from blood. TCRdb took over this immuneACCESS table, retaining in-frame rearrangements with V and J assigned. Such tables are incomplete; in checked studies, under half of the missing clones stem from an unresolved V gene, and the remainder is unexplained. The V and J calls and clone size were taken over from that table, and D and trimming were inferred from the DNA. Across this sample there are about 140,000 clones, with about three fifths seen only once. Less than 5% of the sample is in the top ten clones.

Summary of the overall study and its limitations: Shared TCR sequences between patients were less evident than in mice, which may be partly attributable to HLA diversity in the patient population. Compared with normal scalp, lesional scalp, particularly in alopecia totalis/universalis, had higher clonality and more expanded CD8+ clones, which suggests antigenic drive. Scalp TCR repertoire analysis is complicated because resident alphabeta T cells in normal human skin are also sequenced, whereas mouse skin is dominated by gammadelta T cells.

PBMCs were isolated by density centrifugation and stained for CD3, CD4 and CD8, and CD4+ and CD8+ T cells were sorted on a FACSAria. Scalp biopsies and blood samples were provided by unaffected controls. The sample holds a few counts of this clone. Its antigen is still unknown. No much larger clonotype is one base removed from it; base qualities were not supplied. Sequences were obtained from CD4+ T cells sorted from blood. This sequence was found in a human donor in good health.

Here the CDR3 is given as CASLSQGNTEAFF. The nucleotide sequence reads TGCGCCAGCCTTAGTCAGGGGAACACTGAAGCTTTCTTT. The rearrangement combines TRBV5-1 with TRBJ1-1, and the D gene may be TRBD1, 5 bases matching. The germline V gene specifies SGHRS as CDR1 and YFSETQ as CDR2. Spanning cysteine to phenylalanine, the CDR3 consists of 13 amino acids. Here the CDR3 DNA is all that survives: 39 bases in frame from base 1. The trim is 7 bases for V and 1 base for J, with a gap of 11 bases between the germline ends.